The 19 T cell receptor beta chains below come from one sample, sequenced in a study of T cell responses to AZD1222 COVID-19 vaccine. Libraries were prepared by immunoSEQ multiplex PCR; TCRdb keeps only in-frame clonotypes and omits some of them. The repertoire consists of some 150,000 clones, with over 90% occurring once and the leading ten covering about 1.5%. The sample in question was peripheral blood, obtained on day 0 of AZD1222 vaccination. The source is an adult in good health.

Of note for this clone: The junction departs from germline at one end; a sequencing error may be responsible. This chain uses TRBV4-1 with TRBJ1-1; 9 bases map to TRBD1. The CDR3 runs 15 residues. Per germline, CDR1 MGHRA and CDR2 YSYEKL. In DNA form, the CDR3 reads TGCGCCAGCAGGCAAGACAGGGGGGTGAACACTGAAGCTTTCTTT. It yields the protein CASRQDRGVNTEAFF.

The V and J genes are TRBV2 and TRBJ1-5; 9 bases line up with TRBD1. Germline values: CDR1 SNHLY, CDR2 FYNNEI. There are 15 residues in the CDR3. V lost 7 bases and J lost 0; bases outside the gene matches: 4. CDR3 loop: CASTQGASSNQPQHF. The DNA of the CDR3 is TGTGCCAGCACACAGGGGGCGAGTAGCAATCAGCCCCAGCATTTT.

V gene TRBV18 combines with J gene TRBJ1-1; 9 positions match TRBD1. V dropped 1 base and J dropped 0; count of bases not matched to a gene: 6. Germline CDR1 and CDR2: KGHSH and LQKENI. This CDR3 is built from 17 residues. CDR3 amino acids: CASSPLKGQGLNTEAFF. DNA of the CDR3: TGTGCCAGCTCACCACTAAAGGGACAGGGTTTGAACACTGAAGCTTTCTTT. Filled out from reference TRBV18 and TRBJ1-1, the complete variable domain reads NAGVMQNPRHLVRRRGQEARLRCSPMKGHSHVYWYRQLPEEGLKFMVYLQKENIIDESGMPKERFSAEFPKEGPSILRIQQVVRGDSAAYFCASSPLKGQGLNTEAFFGQGTRLTVV.

V and J are TRBV28 and TRBJ2-5, with D unclear. The CDR3 contains 16 residues. V was pared by 1 base and J by 1 base, with 13 bases between. CDR1 is MDHEN and CDR2 is SYDVKM in the germline V gene. CDR3 in amino acids: CASSLSSIGFQETQYF. The DNA for the CDR3 is TGTGCCAGCAGTTTATCCTCCATTGGGTTCCAAGAGACCCAGTACTTC.

The chain joins TRBV5-6 to TRBJ2-7; D not certain. Germline CDR1 and CDR2: SGHDT and YYEEEE. Between the trimmed V and J ends, which lost 1 base and 5 bases, there was a span of 13 bases. This CDR3 contains 14 residues. The CDR3 coding sequence is TGTGCCAGCAGCTTGATAGCCAAACCGGACGAGCAGTACTTC. This gives the protein CASSLIAKPDEQYF.

This rearrangement joins TRBV25-1 to TRBJ2-3, with 12 bases identical to TRBD1. Germline values: CDR1 MGHDK, CDR2 SYGVNS. The CDR3 extends over 16 amino acids. With V trimmed by 3 bases and J by 5 bases, 6 bases remained unmatched. CDR3 residues: CASSDTGTGGRDTQYF. DNA of the CDR3: TGTGCCAGCAGTGATACCGGGACAGGGGGCAGAGATACGCAGTATTTT.

V is TRBV6-4 and J is TRBJ1-6, with D hard to call. The germline V gene encodes CDR1 MRHNA and CDR2 SNTAGT. V lost 0 bases and J lost 10, with 13 bases in between. This CDR3 is 15 amino acids long. This chain's CDR3 is CASSDSRLLRSPLHF. As DNA, the CDR3 is TGTGCCAGCAGTGACTCGAGACTTCTCAGATCACCCCTCCACTTT.

The J gene is TRBJ1-1, the V gene TRBV30; D gene ambiguous. The CDR3 is made up of 13 amino acids. Trimming pared 4 bases from V and 0 bases from J, leaving 9 bases between. CDR1 is GTSNPN and CDR2 is SVGIG in the germline V gene (reference sequence). The chain's CDR3 is CAWNPLMNTEAFF. The DNA for the CDR3 is TGTGCCTGGAACCCCTTGATGAACACTGAAGCTTTCTTT.

Comments on this clone: This CDR3 is also generated by other DNA sequences in the sample. This chain links TRBV28 with TRBJ1-6, with D maybe TRBD1 (5 bases). The V gene's germline CDR1 is MDHEN and CDR2 SYDVKM. CDR3 size: 14 residues. V lost 6 bases to trimming and J lost 6 bases, with 12 bases between them. CDR3: CASSLGQGNSPLHF. DNA of the CDR3: TGTGCCAGCAGCCTTGGGCAGGGTAATTCACCCCTCCACTTT.

This rearrangement joins TRBV7-9 to TRBJ2-1; no clear D. V was cut by 3 bases and J by 9 bases, with 21 bases left in between. This CDR3 contains 16 residues. Germline values: CDR1 SEHNR, CDR2 FQNEAQ (reference sequence). CDR3 sequence: CASSFGGSPPWGEQFF. CDR3 DNA: TGTGCCAGCAGCTTCGGCGGATCCCCCCCATGGGGTGAGCAGTTCTTC.

This rearrangement joins TRBV7-9 to TRBJ2-1, with no clear D. Per the germline V gene, CDR1 is SEHNR and CDR2 is FQNEAQ (reference sequence). The CDR3 runs to 12 residues. V gave up 5 bases and J gave up 4 bases, with 6 bases separating them. The CDR3 reads CASSPRYNEQFF. As DNA, the CDR3 is TGTGCCAGCAGCCCCCGTTACAATGAGCAGTTCTTC.

As DNA, the CDR3 is TGCAGCGTTGAAGTCGGGGGGACTTACAATGAGCAGTTCTTC. Its translation: CSVEVGGTYNEQFF. The chain carries TRBV29-1 and TRBJ2-1, with 7 positions matching TRBD2. Germline V CDR1 and CDR2: SQVTM, ANQGSEA. V shed 1 base, J shed 4 bases, and the junction held 4 bases outside the gene matches. This CDR3 is built from 14 residues.

The chain joins TRBV11-2 to TRBJ2-3; 8 nucleotides align to TRBD2. J was trimmed by 5 bases and V by 2 bases; bases with no gene match: 0. The CDR3 sequence is 13 residues long. CDR1 SGHAT and CDR2 FQNNGV come from the germline V gene. As DNA, the CDR3 is TGTGCCAGCAGCTTACTAGCGGGAGATACGCAGTATTTT. It specifies CASSLLAGDTQYF.

V and J are TRBV19 and TRBJ1-5; no clear D. The CDR3 spans 14 residues. With 9 bases removed from V and 0 bases from J, the gap between germline ends came to 12 bases. Germline assignment: CDR1 LNHDA and CDR2 SQIVND (reference sequence). The CDR3: CASSSPDSNQPQHF. The CDR3 coding sequence is TGTGCCAGCTCGTCCCCAGATAGCAATCAGCCCCAGCATTTT.

V and J are TRBV18 and TRBJ1-1; D is ambiguous. CDR3 length equals 14 residues. Germline V gene sequence: CDR1 KGHSH, CDR2 LQKENI. V was cut by 2 bases and J by 5 bases, with 12 bases left in between. The CDR3: CASSPRTGMTEAFF. CDR3 sequence (DNA): TGTGCCAGCTCACCAAGGACGGGCATGACTGAAGCTTTCTTT. Using reference TRBV18 and TRBJ1-1 for the parts outside the CDR3, the full variable domain is NAGVMQNPRHLVRRRGQEARLRCSPMKGHSHVYWYRQLPEEGLKFMVYLQKENIIDESGMPKERFSAEFPKEGPSILRIQQVVRGDSAAYFCASSPRTGMTEAFFGQGTRLTVV.

This sequence joins TRBV19 and TRBJ1-2; D ambiguous. CDR1 LNHDA and CDR2 SQIVND come from the germline V gene (reference sequence). The CDR3 extends over 15 amino acids. V was shortened by 7 bases and J by 3 bases, with 18 bases between the two germline ends. This CDR3 is CASTQPGSVHYGYTF. The DNA for the CDR3 is TGTGCCAGTACCCAACCGGGGTCCGTCCACTATGGCTACACCTTC.

The chain recombines TRBV27 with TRBJ1-2; no clear D gene. Germline CDR1 and CDR2: MNHEY and SMNVEV (reference sequence). The V and J ends lost 0 bases and 2 bases respectively, with 10 bases between them. This CDR3 has 15 residues. The CDR3 DNA reads as TGTGCCAGCAGTTTATCAGGGTCCGCGAACTATGGCTACACCTTC. This translates into CASSLSGSANYGYTF.

This clone was recorded once. The rearrangement joins TRBV19 to TRBJ2-3; tentatively, D is TRBD1 (5 bases). V dropped 4 bases and J dropped 6 bases, with 14 bases sitting between them. The CDR3 loop spans 14 amino acids. Germline lookup yields CDR1 LNHDA and CDR2 SQIVND (reference sequence). The CDR3 DNA reads as TGTGCCAGTAGTAAGGGCAGGGCGGCTGATACGCAGTATTTT. This encodes CASSKGRAADTQYF.

This chain links TRBV3-1 (or the pseudogene TRBV3-2) with TRBJ2-7; 11 positions agree with TRBD2. Germline loops: CDR1 LGHDT, CDR2 YNNKEL (reference sequence). After removal of 1 base from V and 1 base from J, the junction contained 9 bases not matched to a gene. The CDR3 has 18 residues. Here the CDR3 DNA reads TGTGCCAGCAGCCAAGTTGGTTCTAGCGGGAGGAGATCCTACGAGCAGTACTTC. This sequence encodes CASSQVGSSGRRSYEQYF.